This TCR beta chain emerged from a study of T cell responses to AZD1222 COVID-19 vaccine. The V and J ends lost 0 bases and 5 bases, in that order; junction bases with no gene match: 8. The CDR3 length is 15 residues. CDR1 SGHRS and CDR2 YFSETQ come from the germline V gene. Assay: immunoSEQ multiplex PCR; the TCRdb copy retains only in-frame clones and omits some. The sample carries under 150,000 clones, 85% to 95% recorded once. The chain has TRBV5-1 and TRBJ2-7, with TRBD2 matching 7 bases. The sequencing here drew on peripheral blood, taken on day 0 of AZD1222 vaccination. This TCR derives from an adult in good health. The chain's CDR3 is CASSLVGGPEDEQYF. DNA for the CDR3: TGCGCCAGCAGCTTGGTGGGAGGGCCAGAGGACGAGCAGTACTTC. Using reference TRBV5-1 and TRBJ2-7 for the parts outside the CDR3, the full variable domain is KAGVTQTPRYLIKTRGQQVTLSCSPISGHRSVSWYQQTPGQGLQFLFEYFSETQRNKGNFPGRFSGRQFSNSRSEMNVSTLELGDSALYLCASSLVGGPEDEQYFGPGTRLTVT.